This T cell receptor (beta chain) was sequenced in a study of T cells in Graves' hyperthyroidism and ophthalmopathy. Study-wide results and caveats: Blood shared most expanded thyroid clonotypes above 0.001. Separation of ophthalmopathy from stable hyperthyroidism was achieved by a 13 V-J model.

This clonotype was recorded at least ten times. The antigen is unknown. Amplification yielded TCR beta CDR3 regions, with RNA transcripts as the source. The HTBI primer set served for first-round RT-PCR of the TCR CDR3. Via MiXCR, TCRdb re-called the multiplex PCR reads, giving one row per CDR3 protein. In the table there are 600,000 or so distinct CDR3 sequences, 12% to 15% of which are singletons. This CDR3 contains 15 residues. CDR1 SNHLY and CDR2 FYNNEI come from the germline V gene. With 2 bases removed from V and 4 bases from J, the gap between germline ends came to 14 bases. Ophthalmopathy patients showed a Clinical Activity Score of at least 3, NOSPECS grade of at least 4 and duration under 3 months. Uncontrolled infection, other autoimmune disease, pregnancy or lactation excluded patients.

The clonotype was recovered from a woman aged 18-29 years with Graves' ophthalmopathy. The chain joins TRBV2 to TRBJ1-2, with TRBD1 as a possible D gene (5 bases). The specimen was blood. CDR3 in amino acids: CASSERVSGIYGYTF. In DNA, the CDR3 is TGTGCCAGCAGTGAAAGAGTTTCAGGGATCTATGGCTACACCTTC.